A single sample gave rise to the 11 T cell receptor beta chains below, sequenced in a study of T-cell reconstitution after alpha-beta-depleted transplantation in children. Study-level findings and limits: Reports say that about two months after transplant, the alpha-beta T cells came out of several hundred graft clones that had expanded.

A TCRbeta library incorporating unique molecular identifiers was prepared. TCRdb re-called the PCR reads with MiXCR, one entry per CDR3 protein. The sample carries approximately 31,000 distinct CDR3 sequences, approximately 6.5% recorded once. No antigen has been identified for these receptors. Here the sequenced sample was peripheral blood, taken 60 days after TCRalphabeta/CD19-depleted stem cell transplant. The receptor set was obtained from a child younger than two who had a stem cell transplant for acute myeloid leukemia, so the T cells may come from the graft donor.

The chain carries TRBV7-9 and TRBJ2-7, with 7 nucleotides matching TRBD1. CDR1 is SEHNR and CDR2 is FQNEAQ in the germline V gene (reference sequence). This CDR3 region has 11 residues. The ends lost 4 bases at V and 11 bases at J; junction bases unmatched: 5. Written as DNA, the CDR3 is TGTGCCAGCAGCTCAACAGGGGATAAGTACTTC. This sequence encodes CASSSTGDKYF.

This clonotype appeared many times. This sequence joins TRBV3-1 and TRBJ2-3; D gene unclear. The CDR3 has 14 amino acids. V lost 0 bases and J 11 bases, leaving 15 bases between the germline ends. Germline values: CDR1 LGHDT, CDR2 YNNKEL (reference sequence). The CDR3 sequence: CASSQDDAAPRQYF. As DNA, the CDR3 is TGTGCCAGCAGCCAAGACGATGCGGCCCCGCGGCAGTATTTT.

The table lists this clonotype with many counts. The chain couples TRBV10-3 to TRBJ2-1; 7 nucleotides agree with TRBD2. V dropped 1 base and J dropped 9; count of bases not matched to a gene: 12. In germline, CDR1 is ENHRY, CDR2 SYGVKD. CDR3 length: 16 residues. The CDR3 is CAISELGLAEASEQFF. The CDR3 bases are TGTGCCATCAGTGAGTTGGGTCTAGCGGAGGCCAGTGAGCAGTTCTTC.

The sample holds many counts of this clonotype. The rearrangement joins TRBV5-1 to TRBJ2-3, with D tentatively TRBD2 (7 bases). Trimming removed 1 base at V and 1 base at J, with 10 bases between. CDR3 size: 15 residues. The germline CDR1 and CDR2 sequences are SGHRS and YFSETQ. CDR3: CASSLPGGRTDTQYF. The CDR3 bases are TGCGCCAGCAGCTTGCCGGGGGGCCGCACAGATACGCAGTATTTT.

V gene TRBV18 combines with J gene TRBJ2-2; maybe TRBD2 (6 bases). Germline CDR1 reads KGHSH; CDR2 reads LQKENI. The V and J ends lost 6 bases and 1 base respectively, with 12 bases between them. The CDR3 loop spans 15 amino acids. The CDR3 spells CASSRGSLNTGELFF. The CDR3 region has the DNA TGTGCCAGCTCCCGGGGGTCCCTGAACACCGGGGAGCTGTTTTTT.

This clonotype was seen ten or more times. The chain has TRBV4-2 and TRBJ2-5; possibly TRBD1 for D (6 bases). This CDR3 comprises 16 residues. From germline, CDR1 is LGHNA and CDR2 YNFKEQ. Trimming stripped 2 bases from V and 2 bases from J, with 15 bases between. The CDR3 region has the DNA TGTGCCAGCAGCCAATATCAGGGGATGGGGCAAGAGACCCAGTACTTC. Its translation: CASSQYQGMGQETQYF.

This clonotype occurred many times. This chain's CDR3 is CASSLWVAGVTDTQYF. The CDR3 coding sequence is TGTGCCAGCAGTTTATGGGTAGCGGGAGTCACAGATACGCAGTATTTT. This chain uses TRBV28 with TRBJ2-3, with 9 bases lining up with TRBD2. Germline CDR1 reads MDHEN; CDR2 reads SYDVKM. CDR3 length: 16 amino acids. V dropped 0 bases and J dropped 2; count of bases not matched to a gene: 3.

This clonotype was recorded many times. This chain joins TRBV27 and TRBJ1-1; D is possibly TRBD1 (5 bases). This CDR3 region has 13 residues. Germline CDR1 and CDR2: MNHEY and SMNVEV (reference sequence). Trimming cost V 5 bases and J 3 bases, with 10 bases left between them. The CDR3 sequence: CASSPGGDTEAFF. The CDR3 nucleotides read TGTGCCAGCAGTCCCGGGGGGGACACTGAAGCTTTCTTT.

This clonotype was seen at least ten times. The V call is TRBV20-1, the J call TRBJ1-5; TRBD1 aligns across 7 bases. The ends lost 6 bases at V and 4 bases at J; junction bases unmatched: 6. The CDR3 loop spans 13 amino acids. Germline CDR1 DFQATT, CDR2 SNEGSKA (reference sequence). Here the CDR3 reads CSAPYRGNQPQHF. The CDR3 DNA reads as TGCAGTGCCCCCTACAGGGGAAATCAGCCCCAGCATTTT.

This clonotype was counted ten times or more. This chain connects TRBV7-9 to TRBJ2-7, with TRBD1 matching 7 bases. Germline V CDR1 and CDR2: SEHNR, FQNEAQ (reference sequence). Trimming removed 8 bases from V and 3 bases from J; junction bases left unmatched: 7. This CDR3 is 13 amino acids long. CDR3 coding DNA: TGTGCCAGCTCACGACAGGGTTTCTACGAGCAGTACTTC. Translated, it gives CASSRQGFYEQYF.

This clonotype was counted many times. V and J are TRBV28 and TRBJ2-5; D unresolved. The CDR3 consists of 14 residues. The germline V gene has CDR1 MDHEN and CDR2 SYDVKM. Trimming stripped 3 bases from V and 1 base from J, with 9 bases between. CDR3 in DNA: TGTGCCAGCAGTTTGACGGCCAGCCAAGAGACCCAGTACTTC. Amino acid sequence: CASSLTASQETQYF.